Shown below are 19 T cell receptor beta chains from a single sample sequenced in a study of cytomegalovirus exposure and HLA in healthy donors. A multiplex PCR was run with 60 Vbeta primers and 13 Jbeta primers. Clones were sequenced by immunoSEQ multiplex PCR, and TCRdb holds only the in-frame ones, with some missing. The sample yields approximately 92,000 clones, just under 70% seen once. The sequenced sample consisted of PBMCs. These receptors were taken from a man aged 45-65 years in good health and CMV-seronegative.

The chain recombines TRBV14 with TRBJ2-3, with a tentative D call TRBD2 (6 bases). There are 16 residues in the CDR3. Germline V gives CDR1 SGHDN, CDR2 FVKESK. V dropped 2 bases and J dropped 0 bases, with 12 bases sitting between them. In nucleotides, the CDR3 is TGTGCCAGCAGCCAAATGTTCGGGACTAGCACAGATACGCAGTATTTT. Amino acid sequence: CASSQMFGTSTDTQYF. The full variable domain, its missing parts supplied by reference TRBV14 and TRBJ2-3, is EAGVTQFPSHSVIEKGQTVTLRCDPISGHDNLYWYRRVMGKEIKFLLHFVKESKQDESGMPNNRFLAERTGGTYSTLKVQPAELEDSGVYFCASSQMFGTSTDTQYFGPGTRLTVL.

The rearrangement uses TRBV7-2 and TRBJ2-7; TRBD2 agrees at 15 bases. The CDR3 is 17 amino acids. CDR1 and CDR2 (germline): SGHTA, FQGNSA. V was pared by 5 bases and J by 4 bases, with 9 bases of the junction left unmatched. The CDR3 coding sequence is TGTGCCAGCAGCCGGACTAGCGGGGGGGCCTTTGGTTACGAGCAGTACTTC. Translated, it gives CASSRTSGGAFGYEQYF.

This clone occurred a few times. This chain uses TRBV7-6 with TRBJ2-1; perhaps TRBD2 as D (5 bases). The ends were cut back, 4 bases at V and 1 base at J, with 14 bases in the middle. This CDR3 has 16 residues. CDR1 and CDR2 from the germline V gene are SGHVS and FNYEAQ. CDR3 sequence reads: CASSSSLDTSYNEQFF. CDR3 sequence (DNA): TGTGCCAGCAGCTCTAGCCTAGATACTTCCTACAATGAGCAGTTCTTC.

The chain uses TRBV30 and TRBJ1-4; the D gene is possibly TRBD1 (5 bases). The CDR3 covers 15 residues. V lost 0 bases, J lost 8 bases, and 16 bases lay in between. Germline V lookup: CDR1 GTSNPN, CDR2 SVGIG (reference sequence). In DNA, the CDR3 is TGTGCCTGGAGTGTACCAGGGAGGCTTAAGGAAAAACTGTTTTTT. It is translated as CAWSVPGRLKEKLFF.

This chain connects TRBV5-4 to TRBJ2-7; maybe TRBD2 (5 bases). The CDR3 consists of 15 residues. The V gene lost 3 bases and the J gene lost 0 bases, with 13 bases spanning the gap. Germline V CDR1 and CDR2: SGHNT, YYREEE (reference sequence). CDR3 coding DNA: TGTGCCAGCAGCTCCGGACTGTCTAGCTCCTACGAGCAGTACTTC. Protein product: CASSSGLSSSYEQYF.

This clone appeared a few times. Other nucleotide sequences from this sample produce the same CDR3. The CDR3 region is CASSRGQYSNQPQHF. CDR3 coding DNA: TGTGCCAGCAGCCGGGGACAGTATAGCAATCAGCCCCAGCATTTT. This chain joins TRBV6-5 and TRBJ1-5; TRBD1 matches at 7 bases. The CDR3 loop spans 15 amino acids. Germline CDR1 reads MNHEY; CDR2 reads SVGAGI. Trimming took 6 bases from V and 0 from J; bases not matched to a gene: 5.

This clone was picked up a small number of times. The chain joins TRBV4-1 to TRBJ2-3, with a possible D match to TRBD2 (6 bases). Between the trimmed V and J ends, which lost 3 bases and 3 bases, there was a span of 16 bases. Per the germline V gene, CDR1 is MGHRA and CDR2 is YSYEKL. This CDR3 comprises 16 residues. The CDR3 spells CASSHYMEGRTDTQYF. In DNA form, the CDR3 reads TGCGCCAGCAGCCACTATATGGAGGGCCGGACAGATACGCAGTATTTT.

The gene calls are TRBV20-1 and TRBJ1-5, with D perhaps matching TRBD1 (5 bases). Germline CDR1 reads DFQATT; CDR2 reads SNEGSKA (reference sequence). The CDR3 sequence is 11 residues long. Trimming cost V 7 bases and J 7 bases, with 11 bases left between them. In DNA form, the CDR3 reads TGCAGTGTCCTGGGGCTCCAGCCCCAGCATTTT. This translates into CSVLGLQPQHF.

The V and J genes are TRBV6-1 and TRBJ2-3, with 8 nucleotides matching TRBD1. CDR3 length: 18 amino acids. Trimming cost V 2 bases and J 0 bases; bases outside gene matches: 10. The V gene's germline CDR1 is MNHNS and CDR2 SASEGT. Written as DNA, the CDR3 is TGTGCCAGCAGTGAATCGGCGGGACAGGCGAGCAGCACAGATACGCAGTATTTT. The encoded protein is CASSESAGQASSTDTQYF.

The gene calls are TRBV5-4 and TRBJ1-5; possible D gene TRBD1, 6 bases. Germline V lookup: CDR1 SGHNT, CDR2 YYREEE (reference sequence). V was cut by 2 bases and J by 2 bases, with 8 bases left in between. The CDR3 runs 14 residues. The chain's CDR3 is CASSLAGGNQPQHF. As DNA, the CDR3 is TGTGCCAGCAGCTTAGCAGGGGGCAATCAGCCCCAGCATTTT.

This chain connects TRBV19 to TRBJ1-2, with 7 bases fitting TRBD1. This CDR3 has 16 amino acids. Germline trimming cut 5 bases from V and 2 bases from J; bases unmatched to any gene: 11. Germline loops: CDR1 LNHDA, CDR2 SQIVND (reference sequence). The CDR3: CASSRIGTEGNYGYTF. The CDR3 DNA follows: TGTGCCAGTAGTCGAATTGGGACAGAGGGCAACTATGGCTACACCTTC.

J is TRBJ2-7 and V is TRBV18, with D perhaps matching TRBD2 (5 bases). Trimming pared 6 bases from V and 1 base from J, leaving 13 bases between. The CDR3 is made up of 14 amino acids. Germline V gene sequence: CDR1 KGHSH, CDR2 LQKENI. The CDR3 region has the DNA TGTGCCAGCTCGGAACGGGGAATATCCTACGAGCAGTACGTC. Translated, it gives CASSERGISYEQYV.

The chain has TRBV5-1 and TRBJ2-3; D perhaps matches TRBD1 (6 bases). The CDR3 covers 14 residues. Trimming took off 4 bases at V and 3 bases at J, with 12 bases between the two ends. CDR1 is SGHRS, CDR2 YFSETQ, per germline. This chain's CDR3 is CASSPWTETDTQYF. The CDR3 DNA follows: TGCGCCAGCAGCCCTTGGACAGAAACAGATACGCAGTATTTT.

This clone was recorded once. The J gene is TRBJ1-2, the V gene TRBV5-1; TRBD1 aligns across 7 bases. Trimming took 0 bases from V and 7 from J; bases not matched to a gene: 15. Germline assignment: CDR1 SGHRS and CDR2 YFSETQ. The CDR3 runs 17 residues. DNA of the CDR3: TGCGCCAGCAGCTTGGCCGGGACAGAGATGCTTGGTGGTGGCTACACCTTC. It is translated as CASSLAGTEMLGGGYTF.

This clone was seen more than once but under ten times. This rearrangement joins TRBV2 to TRBJ1-5; possible D gene TRBD1, 5 bases. There are 17 residues in the CDR3. Per the germline V gene, CDR1 is SNHLY and CDR2 is FYNNEI. V lost 6 bases and J lost 0, with 18 bases in between. In nucleotides, the CDR3 is TGTGCCAGCAGAGCGGGACTAACTTCCTATAGCAATCAGCCCCAGCATTTT. Protein product: CASRAGLTSYSNQPQHF.

The chain couples TRBV5-4 to TRBJ1-3, with 10 nucleotides matching TRBD1. The CDR3 is made up of 14 amino acids. V lost 7 bases to trimming and J lost 6 bases; unmatched junction nucleotides: 7. Looked up from germline, CDR1 is SGHNT and CDR2 is YYREEE (reference sequence). The CDR3 loop reads CASWGQGMENTIYF. CDR3 DNA: TGTGCCAGCTGGGGACAGGGGATGGAAAACACCATATATTTT.

The rearrangement links TRBV9 to TRBJ2-1, with D perhaps TRBD1 (5 bases). The CDR3 spans 14 residues. Germline loops: CDR1 SGDLS, CDR2 YYNGEE. V was shortened by 3 bases and J by 1 base, with 8 bases between the two germline ends. In DNA form, the CDR3 reads TGTGCCAGCAGCGCAAGGGGTTCCTACAATGAGCAGTTCTTC. Its translation: CASSARGSYNEQFF.

The sample holds a few counts of this clone. The rearrangement joins TRBV6-5 to TRBJ2-3; 9 bases line up with TRBD2. V shed 6 bases, J shed 2 bases, and the junction held 3 bases outside the gene matches. The germline CDR1 and CDR2 sequences are MNHEY and SVGAGI. This CDR3 region has 14 residues. The CDR3 sequence: CASRRGRDTDTQYF. The CDR3 DNA reads TGTGCCAGCAGACGCGGGAGGGACACAGATACGCAGTATTTT.

This chain joins TRBV5-8 and TRBJ1-5; D is unresolved. This CDR3 has 19 amino acids. Deletions cut 4 bases from V and 3 bases from J, with 26 bases between. In germline, CDR1 is SGHTS, CDR2 YDEGEE. The CDR3 here is CASSARRRESLTYNQPQHF. Written as DNA, the CDR3 is TGTGCCAGCAGCGCGAGGCGCAGAGAGTCCCTCACCTACAATCAGCCCCAGCATTTT.